This T cell receptor beta chain appears in the sequencing data of a study of T cells in Graves' hyperthyroidism and ophthalmopathy. Germline V gene sequence: CDR1 LNHDA, CDR2 SQIVND (reference sequence). With 4 bases removed from V and 1 base from J, the gap between germline ends came to 10 bases. The CDR3 sequence is 14 residues long. The source material, RNA transcripts, was used to amplify TCR beta CDR3 regions. HTBI primers were the set used in a first-round RT-PCR of the TCR CDR3. MiXCR, applied by TCRdb to the multiplex PCR reads, yields one record per CDR3 protein. The sample has roughly 350,000 distinct CDR3 sequences; about 13% are singletons.

The TCR comes from a woman between 40 and 55 years old with Graves' ophthalmopathy. The sample was blood. V usage is TRBV19 and J usage is TRBJ2-5, with D hard to call. The CDR3 DNA sequence: TGTGCCAGTAGTAGTCGTCGCACCCAAGAGACCCAGTACTTC. Amino acid sequence: CASSSRRTQETQYF.